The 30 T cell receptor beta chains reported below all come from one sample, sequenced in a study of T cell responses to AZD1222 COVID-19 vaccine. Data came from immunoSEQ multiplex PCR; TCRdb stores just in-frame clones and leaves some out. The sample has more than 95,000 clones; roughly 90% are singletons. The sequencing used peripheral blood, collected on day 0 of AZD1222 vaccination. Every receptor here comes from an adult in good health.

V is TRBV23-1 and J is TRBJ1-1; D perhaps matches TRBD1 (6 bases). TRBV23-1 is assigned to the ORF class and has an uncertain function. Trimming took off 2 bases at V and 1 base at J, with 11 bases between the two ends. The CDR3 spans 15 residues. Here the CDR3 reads CASSQQTGKNTEAFF. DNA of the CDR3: TGCGCCAGCAGTCAACAGACAGGAAAGAACACTGAAGCTTTCTTT.

As DNA, the CDR3 is TGCGCCAGCAGCCAAGAGCGGGACAGGGCCTACGAGCAGTACTTC. Translating gives CASSQERDRAYEQYF. V gene TRBV4-1 combines with J gene TRBJ2-7, with TRBD1 matching 9 bases. This CDR3 region has 15 residues. Trimming cost V 0 bases and J 2 bases; bases outside gene matches: 2. The germline CDR1 and CDR2 sequences are MGHRA and YSYEKL.

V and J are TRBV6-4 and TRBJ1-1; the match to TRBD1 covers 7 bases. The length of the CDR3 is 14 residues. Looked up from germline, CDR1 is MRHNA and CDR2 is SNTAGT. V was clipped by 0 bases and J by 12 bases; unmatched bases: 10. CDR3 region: CASSDSIDRAVTFF. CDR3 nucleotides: TGTGCCAGCAGTGACTCGATAGACAGGGCTGTGACTTTCTTT.

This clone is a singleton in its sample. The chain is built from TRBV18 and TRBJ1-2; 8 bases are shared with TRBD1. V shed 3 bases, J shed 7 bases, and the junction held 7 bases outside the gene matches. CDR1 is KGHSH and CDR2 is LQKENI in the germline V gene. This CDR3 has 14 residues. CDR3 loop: CASSPSGGTTGYTF. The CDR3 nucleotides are TGTGCCAGCTCACCCTCAGGGGGCACAACTGGCTACACCTTC.

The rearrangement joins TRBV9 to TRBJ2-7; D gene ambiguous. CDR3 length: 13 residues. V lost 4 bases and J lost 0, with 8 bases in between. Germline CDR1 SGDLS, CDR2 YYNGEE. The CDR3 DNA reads TGTGCCAGCAGCCCGGGTAGCTCCTACGAGCAGTACTTC. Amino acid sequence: CASSPGSSYEQYF.

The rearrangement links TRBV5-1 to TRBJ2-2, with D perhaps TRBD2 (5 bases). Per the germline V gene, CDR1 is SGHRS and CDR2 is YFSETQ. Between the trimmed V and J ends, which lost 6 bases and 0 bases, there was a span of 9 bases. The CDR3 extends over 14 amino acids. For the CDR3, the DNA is TGCGCCAGCAACCGGGGATCGAACACCGGGGAGCTGTTTTTT. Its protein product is CASNRGSNTGELFF.

The CDR3 DNA reads as TGTGCCAGCAGCTTAAGGAGGGTCTACGAGCAGTACTTC. It encodes CASSLRRVYEQYF. V gene TRBV7-8 combines with J gene TRBJ2-7; D might be TRBD2 (6 bases). Trimming took 2 bases from V and 3 from J, leaving 8 bases between them. This CDR3 has 13 residues. The germline V gene encodes CDR1 SGHVS and CDR2 FQNEAQ.

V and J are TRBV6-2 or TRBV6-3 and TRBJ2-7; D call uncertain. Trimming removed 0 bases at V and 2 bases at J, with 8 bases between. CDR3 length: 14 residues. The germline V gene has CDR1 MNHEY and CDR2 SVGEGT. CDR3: CASSYSGSTYEQYF. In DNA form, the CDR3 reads TGTGCCAGCAGTTACTCGGGCTCAACCTACGAGCAGTACTTC.

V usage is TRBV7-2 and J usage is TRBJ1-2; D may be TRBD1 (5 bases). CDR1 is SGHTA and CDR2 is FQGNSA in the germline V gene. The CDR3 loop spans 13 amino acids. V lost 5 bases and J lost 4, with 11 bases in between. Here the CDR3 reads CASSLSGTYGYTF. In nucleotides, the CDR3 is TGTGCCAGCAGCCTTAGCGGGACCTATGGCTACACCTTC.

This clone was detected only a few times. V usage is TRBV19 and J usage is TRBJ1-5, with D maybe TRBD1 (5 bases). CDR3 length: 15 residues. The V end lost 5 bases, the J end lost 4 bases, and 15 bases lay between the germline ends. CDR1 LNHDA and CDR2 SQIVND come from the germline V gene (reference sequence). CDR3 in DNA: TGTGCCAGTAGTTCCCGCCAGGGTGCTAATCAGCCCCAGCATTTT. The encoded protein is CASSSRQGANQPQHF.

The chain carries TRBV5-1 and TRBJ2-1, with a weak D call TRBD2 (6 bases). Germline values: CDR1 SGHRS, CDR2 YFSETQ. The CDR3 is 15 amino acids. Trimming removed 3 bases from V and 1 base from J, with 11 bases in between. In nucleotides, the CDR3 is TGCGCCAGCAGCTCCGAGACTAGTTCCTACAATGAGCAGTTCTTC. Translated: CASSSETSSYNEQFF.

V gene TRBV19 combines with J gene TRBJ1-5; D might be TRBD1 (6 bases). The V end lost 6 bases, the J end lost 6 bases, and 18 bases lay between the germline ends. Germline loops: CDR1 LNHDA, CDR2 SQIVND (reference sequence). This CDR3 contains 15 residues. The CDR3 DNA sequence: TGTGCCAGTAGGGATGCCGGGACAATTATTCAGCCCCAGCATTTT. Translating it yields CASRDAGTIIQPQHF.

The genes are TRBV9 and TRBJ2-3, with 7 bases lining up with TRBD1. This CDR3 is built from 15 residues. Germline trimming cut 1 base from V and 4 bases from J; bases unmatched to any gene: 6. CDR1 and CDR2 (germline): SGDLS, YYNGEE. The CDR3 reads CASSVYRGAPDTQYF. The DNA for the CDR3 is TGTGCCAGCAGCGTATACAGGGGAGCTCCAGATACGCAGTATTTT.

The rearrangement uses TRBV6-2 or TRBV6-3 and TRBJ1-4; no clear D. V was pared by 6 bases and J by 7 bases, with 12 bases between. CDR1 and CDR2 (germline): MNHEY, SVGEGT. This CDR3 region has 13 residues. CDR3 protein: CASSNLSGEKLFF. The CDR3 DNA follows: TGTGCCAGCAGCAACCTCTCAGGTGAAAAACTGTTTTTT.

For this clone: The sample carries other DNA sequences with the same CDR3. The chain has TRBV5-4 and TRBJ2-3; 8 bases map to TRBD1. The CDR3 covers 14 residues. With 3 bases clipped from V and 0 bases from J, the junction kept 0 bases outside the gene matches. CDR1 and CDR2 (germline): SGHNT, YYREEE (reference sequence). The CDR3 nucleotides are TGTGCCAGCAGCTGGACAGGGAGCACAGATACGCAGTATTTT. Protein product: CASSWTGSTDTQYF.

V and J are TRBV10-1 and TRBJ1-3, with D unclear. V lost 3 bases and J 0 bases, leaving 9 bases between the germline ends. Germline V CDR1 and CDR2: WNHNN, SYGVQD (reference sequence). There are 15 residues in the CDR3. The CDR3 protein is CASSEASTSGNTIYF. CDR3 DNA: TGCGCCAGCAGTGAAGCTTCTACCTCTGGAAACACCATATATTTT.

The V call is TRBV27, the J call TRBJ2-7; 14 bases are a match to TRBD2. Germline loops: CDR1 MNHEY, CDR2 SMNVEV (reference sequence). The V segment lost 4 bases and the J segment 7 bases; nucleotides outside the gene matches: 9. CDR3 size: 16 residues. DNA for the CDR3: TGTGCCAGCAGTTCCCCGACTAGCGGGAGGGCCCTAGAGCAGTACTTC. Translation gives CASSSPTSGRALEQYF.

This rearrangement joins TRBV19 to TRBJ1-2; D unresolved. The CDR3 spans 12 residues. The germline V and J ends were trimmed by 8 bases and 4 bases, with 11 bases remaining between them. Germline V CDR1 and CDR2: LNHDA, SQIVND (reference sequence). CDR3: CASGPGIYGYTF. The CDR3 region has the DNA TGTGCCAGTGGTCCCGGGATCTATGGCTACACCTTC. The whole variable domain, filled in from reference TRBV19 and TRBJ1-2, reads DGGITQSPKYLFRKEGQNVTLSCEQNLNHDAMYWYRQDPGQGLRLIYYSQIVNDFQKGDIAEGYSVSREKKESFPLTVTSAQKNPTAFYLCASGPGIYGYTFGSGTRLTVV.

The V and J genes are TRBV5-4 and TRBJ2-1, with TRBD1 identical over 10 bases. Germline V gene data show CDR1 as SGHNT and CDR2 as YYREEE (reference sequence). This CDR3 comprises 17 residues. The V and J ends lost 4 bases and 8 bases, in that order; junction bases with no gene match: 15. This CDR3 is CASSPGKDRGVHHEQFF. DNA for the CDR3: TGTGCCAGCAGCCCGGGCAAGGACAGGGGGGTTCACCATGAGCAGTTCTTC. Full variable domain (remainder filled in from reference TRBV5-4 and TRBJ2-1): ETGVTQSPTHLIKTRGQQVTLRCSSQSGHNTVSWYQQALGQGPQFIFQYYREEENGRGNFPPRFSGLQFPNYSSELNVNALELDDSALYLCASSPGKDRGVHHEQFFGPGTRLTVL.

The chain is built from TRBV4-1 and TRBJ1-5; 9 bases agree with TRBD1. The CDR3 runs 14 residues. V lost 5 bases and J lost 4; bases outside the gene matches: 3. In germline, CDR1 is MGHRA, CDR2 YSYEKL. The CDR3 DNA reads TGCGCCAGCAGCTATGGACAGGGGAATCAGCCCCAGCATTTT. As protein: CASSYGQGNQPQHF.

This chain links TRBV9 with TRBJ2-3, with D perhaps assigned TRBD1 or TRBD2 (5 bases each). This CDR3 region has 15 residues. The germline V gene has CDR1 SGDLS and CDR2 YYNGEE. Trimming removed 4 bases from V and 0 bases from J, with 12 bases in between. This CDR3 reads CASSIWGSSTDTQYF. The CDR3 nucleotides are TGTGCCAGCAGCATTTGGGGGTCTAGCACAGATACGCAGTATTTT.

The CDR3 DNA reads as TGTGCCAGCAGTCCCGAGCAGGGGTACCACAATGAGCAGTTCTTC. It translates to CASSPEQGYHNEQFF. The J gene is TRBJ2-1, the V gene TRBV6-2 or TRBV6-3; weak D call: TRBD1 (6 bases). This CDR3 region has 15 residues. Between the trimmed V and J ends, which lost 5 bases and 5 bases, there was a span of 16 bases. Germline V gene data show CDR1 as MNHEY and CDR2 as SVGEGT.

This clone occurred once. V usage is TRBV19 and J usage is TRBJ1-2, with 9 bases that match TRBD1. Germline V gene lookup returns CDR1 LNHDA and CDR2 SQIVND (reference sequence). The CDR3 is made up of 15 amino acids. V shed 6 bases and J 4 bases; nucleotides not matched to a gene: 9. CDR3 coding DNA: TGTGCCAGTAGCCCCCGGACAGGGGCAGGCTATGGCTACACCTTC. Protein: CASSPRTGAGYGYTF.

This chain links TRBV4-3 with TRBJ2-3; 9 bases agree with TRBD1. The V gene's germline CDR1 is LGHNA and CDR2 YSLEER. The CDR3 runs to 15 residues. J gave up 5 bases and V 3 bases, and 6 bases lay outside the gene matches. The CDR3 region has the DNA TGCGCCAGCAGCCAGCTTAACAGGGGGCAAGATACGCAGTATTTT. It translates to CASSQLNRGQDTQYF.

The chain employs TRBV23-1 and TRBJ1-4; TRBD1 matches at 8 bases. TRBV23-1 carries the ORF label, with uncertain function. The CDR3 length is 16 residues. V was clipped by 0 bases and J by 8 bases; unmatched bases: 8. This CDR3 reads CASSQSRRQGNEKLFF. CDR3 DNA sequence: TGCGCCAGCAGTCAATCGCGGAGACAGGGGAACGAAAAACTGTTTTTT.

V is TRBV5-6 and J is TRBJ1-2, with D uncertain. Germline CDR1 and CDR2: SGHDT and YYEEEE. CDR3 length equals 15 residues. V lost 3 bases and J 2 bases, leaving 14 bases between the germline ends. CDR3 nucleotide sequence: TGTGCCAGCAGCTGGGTGGGGAACAGAAACTATGGCTACACCTTC. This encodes CASSWVGNRNYGYTF.

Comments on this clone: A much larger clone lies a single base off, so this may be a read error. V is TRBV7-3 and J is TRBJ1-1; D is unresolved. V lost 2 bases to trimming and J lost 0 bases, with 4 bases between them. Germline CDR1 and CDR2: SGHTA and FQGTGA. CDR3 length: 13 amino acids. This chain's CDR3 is CASSLGMNTEAFF. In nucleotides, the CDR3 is TGTGCCAGCAGCTTAGGGATGAACACTGAAGCTTTCTTT.

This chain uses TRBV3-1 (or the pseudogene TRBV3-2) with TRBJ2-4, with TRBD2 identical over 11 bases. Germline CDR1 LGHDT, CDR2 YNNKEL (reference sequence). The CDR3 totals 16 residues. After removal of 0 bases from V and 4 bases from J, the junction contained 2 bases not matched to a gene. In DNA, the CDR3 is TGTGCCAGCAGCCAAGAGTCTAGCGGGGGGAAAAACATTCAGTACTTC. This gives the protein CASSQESSGGKNIQYF.

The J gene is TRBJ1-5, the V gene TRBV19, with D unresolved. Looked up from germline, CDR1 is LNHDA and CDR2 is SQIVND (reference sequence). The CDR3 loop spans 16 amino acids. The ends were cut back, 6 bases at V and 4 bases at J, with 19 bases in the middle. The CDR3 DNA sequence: TGTGCCAGTAGCCTGCAGCCCAAATTGGGGAATCAGCCCCAGCATTTT. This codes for CASSLQPKLGNQPQHF.

The CDR3 reads CASSATGTLYNEQFF. In DNA, the CDR3 is TGCGCCAGCAGCGCAACCGGGACTCTTTACAATGAGCAGTTCTTC. V and J are TRBV5-1 and TRBJ2-1; a weak D match, TRBD2 (6 bases). V was shortened by 4 bases and J by 4 bases, with 15 bases between the two germline ends. CDR3 length: 15 amino acids. Germline V gene data show CDR1 as SGHRS and CDR2 as YFSETQ.